Listed below are T cell receptor beta chains from one sample, sequenced in a study of blood T cell repertoires in COVID-19. TCRdb's copy holds only in-frame clones and misses some; the assay was immunoSEQ multiplex PCR. Of a few hundred thousand clones in the sample, around 82% are singletons; the top ten hold 8.6%. Sequencing was done on a sample of peripheral blood. The receptors here all came from a human donor in a cohort sampled during active COVID-19. CDR3s include the opening cysteine and the closing phenylalanine or tryptophan. A D gene is named only where the DNA matches it firmly. Size is stated for part of the rows, as once, few or many counts, or as a class when the clone is expanded.

CDR3: CAGPKQEGSGPLETQYF
DNA: TGTGCCGGCCCAAAGCAGGAGGGTAGCGGCCCTTTAGAGACCCAGTACTTC
V: TRBV7-2
J: TRBJ2-5
D: NA
size: NA

CDR3: CASRDRGLGNQPQHF
DNA: TGTGCCAGCAGAGACAGGGGCTTGGGCAATCAGCCCCAGCATTTT
V: TRBV6-5
J: TRBJ1-5
D: TRBD1
size: NA

CDR3: CASSIDRRRNTIYF
DNA: TGTGCCAGTAGTATCGACAGGAGACGAAACACCATATATTTT
V: TRBV19
J: TRBJ1-3
D: NA
size: NA

CDR3: CASSRDHRDRDYGYTF
DNA: TGTGCCAGCAGCCGGGATCACCGGGACAGGGACTATGGCTACACCTTC
V: TRBV4-2
J: TRBJ1-2
D: TRBD1
size: NA

CDR3: CASSATGLAGPNEQFF
DNA: TGTGCCAGCAGCGCAACGGGACTAGCGGGACCGAATGAGCAGTTCTTC
V: TRBV11-3
J: TRBJ2-1
D: TRBD2
size: NA

CDR3: CASSAERTDTQYF
DNA: TGTGCCAGCAGTGCAGAGCGTACAGATACGCAGTATTTT
V: TRBV6-4
J: TRBJ2-3
D: NA
size: NA

CDR3: CASSTPGQGRAEAFF
DNA: TGTGCCAGCAGTACCCCGGGACAGGGGAGGGCTGAAGCTTTCTTT
V: TRBV6-5
J: TRBJ1-1
D: TRBD1
size: NA

CDR3: CARSELMGLAGDPDTDTQYF
DNA: TGTGCCAGAAGCGAACTTATGGGACTAGCGGGGGACCCCGACACAGATACGCAGTATTTT
V: TRBV7-5
J: TRBJ2-3
D: NA
size: NA

CDR3: CASSLRSGGLEEQFF
DNA: TGTGCCAGCAGCTTGCGGTCGGGGGGCCTTGAGGAGCAGTTCTTC
V: TRBV5-4
J: TRBJ2-1
D: NA
size: NA

CDR3: CASSLYNYEQYF
DNA: TGTGCCAGCAGCTTGTACAACTACGAGCAGTACTTC
V: TRBV5-8
J: TRBJ2-7
D: NA
size: NA

CDR3: CASSGLAAFSTDTQYF
DNA: TGTGCCAGCAGCGGACTAGCGGCATTTAGCACAGATACGCAGTATTTT
V: TRBV6-6
J: TRBJ2-3
D: TRBD2
size: NA

CDR3: CASRLEAEPYNEQFF
DNA: TGTGCCAGCAGACTCGAAGCTGAGCCTTACAATGAGCAGTTCTTC
V: TRBV6-5
J: TRBJ2-1
D: NA
size: few

CDR3: CASSSDRGAYEQYF
DNA: TGCGCCAGCAGCTCGGACAGGGGGGCCTACGAGCAGTACTTC
V: TRBV5-1
J: TRBJ2-7
D: TRBD1
size: few

CDR3: CASSLSGQGWEQYF
DNA: TGCGCCAGCAGCTTGTCCGGACAGGGCTGGGAGCAGTACTTC
V: TRBV5-1
J: TRBJ2-7
D: TRBD1
size: NA

CDR3: CASSARINTEAFF
DNA: TGCGCCAGCAGTGCCAGGATAAACACTGAAGCTTTCTTT
V: TRBV10-1
J: TRBJ1-1
D: NA
size: NA

CDR3: CASSEEARVGGYTF
DNA: TGTGCCAGCAGTGAAGAAGCCAGGGTTGGTGGCTACACCTTC
V: TRBV2
J: TRBJ1-2
D: NA
size: NA

CDR3: CAISGGEDTQYF
DNA: TGTGCCATCAGTGGCGGAGAAGATACGCAGTATTTT
V: TRBV10-3
J: TRBJ2-3
D: NA
size: NA

CDR3: CASSRAPGNTIYF
DNA: TGTGCCAGCAGCCGGGCTCCTGGAAACACCATATATTTT
V: TRBV7-8
J: TRBJ1-3
D: NA
size: NA

CDR3: CASSANRGRNGYTF
DNA: TGTGCCAGTAGTGCGAACAGGGGAAGGAATGGCTACACCTTC
V: TRBV19
J: TRBJ1-2
D: TRBD1
size: NA

CDR3: CATKKGAGAFEQYF
DNA: TGTGCCACCAAGAAGGGTGCGGGAGCCTTCGAGCAGTACTTC
V: TRBV24-1
J: TRBJ2-7
D: TRBD2
size: once

CDR3: CSASEAGEQLEQYF
DNA: TGCAGTGCTAGTGAGGCGGGGGAGCAGTTGGAGCAGTACTTC
V: TRBV20-1
J: TRBJ2-7
D: TRBD2
size: NA

CDR3: CASSLGLSSSYEQYF
DNA: TGCGCCAGCAGCTTGGGACTCTCGAGCTCCTACGAGCAGTACTTC
V: TRBV5-1
J: TRBJ2-7
D: NA
size: NA

CDR3: CASSLVASNEKLFF
DNA: TGCGCCAGCAGCTTGGTGGCAAGTAATGAAAAACTGTTTTTT
V: TRBV5-1
J: TRBJ1-4
D: NA
size: NA

CDR3: CASSQGGLAGGFQETQYF
DNA: TGTGCCAGCAGCCAAGGGGGACTAGCGGGAGGATTCCAAGAGACCCAGTACTTC
V: TRBV3-1/TRBV3-2
J: TRBJ2-5
D: TRBD2
size: NA

CDR3: CASSPDHRLAYEQYF
DNA: TGTGCCAGCTCACCAGATCATCGTCTAGCCTACGAGCAGTACTTC
V: TRBV18
J: TRBJ2-7
D: NA
size: NA

CDR3: CASTRQANTEAFF
DNA: TGTGCCAGCACCCGACAGGCTAACACTGAAGCTTTCTTT
V: TRBV6-5
J: TRBJ1-1
D: NA
size: many

CDR3: CASSSDPGLAGANVLTF
DNA: TGTGCCAGCAGCTCCGACCCCGGGTTGGCTGGGGCCAACGTCCTGACTTTC
V: TRBV7-8
J: TRBJ2-6
D: NA
size: few